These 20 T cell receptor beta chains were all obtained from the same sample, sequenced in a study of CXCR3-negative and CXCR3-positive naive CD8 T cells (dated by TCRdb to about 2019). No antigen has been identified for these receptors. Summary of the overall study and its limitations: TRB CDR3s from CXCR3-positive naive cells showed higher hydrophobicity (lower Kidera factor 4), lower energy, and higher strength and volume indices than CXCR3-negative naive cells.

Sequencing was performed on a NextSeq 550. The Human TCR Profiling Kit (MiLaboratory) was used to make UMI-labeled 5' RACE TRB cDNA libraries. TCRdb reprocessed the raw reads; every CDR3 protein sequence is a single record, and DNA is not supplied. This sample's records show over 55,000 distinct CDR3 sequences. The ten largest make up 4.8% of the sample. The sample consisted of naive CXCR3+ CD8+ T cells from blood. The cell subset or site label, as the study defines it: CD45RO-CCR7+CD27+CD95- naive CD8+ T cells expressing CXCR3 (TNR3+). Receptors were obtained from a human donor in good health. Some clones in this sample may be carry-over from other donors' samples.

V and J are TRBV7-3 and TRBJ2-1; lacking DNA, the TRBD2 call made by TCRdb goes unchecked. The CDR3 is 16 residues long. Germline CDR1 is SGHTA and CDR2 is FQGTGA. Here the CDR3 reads CASSHGLAGELDEQFF.

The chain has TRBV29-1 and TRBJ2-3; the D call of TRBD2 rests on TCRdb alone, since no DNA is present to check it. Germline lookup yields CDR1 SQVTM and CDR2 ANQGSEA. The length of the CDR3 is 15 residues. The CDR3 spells CSVSKTSGGPIMQYF.

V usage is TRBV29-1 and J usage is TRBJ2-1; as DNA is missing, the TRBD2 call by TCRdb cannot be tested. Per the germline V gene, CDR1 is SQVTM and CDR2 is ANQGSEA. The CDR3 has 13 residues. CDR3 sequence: CSVELAGVNEQFF.

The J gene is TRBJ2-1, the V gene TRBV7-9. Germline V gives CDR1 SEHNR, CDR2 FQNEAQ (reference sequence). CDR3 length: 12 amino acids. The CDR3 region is CASSLTYNEQFF.

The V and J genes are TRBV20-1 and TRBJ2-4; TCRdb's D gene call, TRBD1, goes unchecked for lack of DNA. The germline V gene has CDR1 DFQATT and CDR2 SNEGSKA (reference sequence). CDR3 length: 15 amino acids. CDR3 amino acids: CSARPQEVAKNIQYF.

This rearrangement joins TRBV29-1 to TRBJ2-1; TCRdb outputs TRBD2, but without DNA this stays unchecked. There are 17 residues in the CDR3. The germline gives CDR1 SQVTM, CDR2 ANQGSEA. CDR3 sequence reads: CSVETSGRATTYNEQFF.

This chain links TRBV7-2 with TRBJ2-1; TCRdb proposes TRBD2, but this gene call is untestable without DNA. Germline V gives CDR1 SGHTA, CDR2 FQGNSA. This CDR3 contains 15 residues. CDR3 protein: CASSTIAGTYNEQFF. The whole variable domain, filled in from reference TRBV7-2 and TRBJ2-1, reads GAGVSQSPSNKVTEKGKDVELRCDPISGHTALYWYRQSLGQGLEFLIYFQGNSAPDKSGLPSDRFSAERTGGSVSTLTIQRTQQEDSAVYLCASSTIAGTYNEQFFGPGTRLTVL.

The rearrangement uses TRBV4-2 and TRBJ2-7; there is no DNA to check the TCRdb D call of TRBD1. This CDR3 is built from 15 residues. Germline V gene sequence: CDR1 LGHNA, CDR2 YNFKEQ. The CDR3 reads CASSQGVGTGYEQYF.

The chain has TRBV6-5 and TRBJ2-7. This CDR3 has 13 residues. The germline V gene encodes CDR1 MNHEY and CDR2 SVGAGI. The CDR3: CASSSAGPYEQYF.

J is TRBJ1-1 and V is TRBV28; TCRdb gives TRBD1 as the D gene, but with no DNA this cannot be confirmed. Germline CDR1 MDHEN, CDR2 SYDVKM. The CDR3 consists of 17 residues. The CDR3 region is CASSAEGRQGGDTEAFF.

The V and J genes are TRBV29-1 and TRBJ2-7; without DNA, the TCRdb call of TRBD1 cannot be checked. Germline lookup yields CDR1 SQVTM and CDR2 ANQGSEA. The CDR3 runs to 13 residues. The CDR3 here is CSVGSDRVGEQYF.

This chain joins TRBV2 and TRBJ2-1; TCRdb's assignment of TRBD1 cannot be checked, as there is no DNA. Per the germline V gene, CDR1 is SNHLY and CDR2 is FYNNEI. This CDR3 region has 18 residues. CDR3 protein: CASTRGWVGGRSYNEQFF.

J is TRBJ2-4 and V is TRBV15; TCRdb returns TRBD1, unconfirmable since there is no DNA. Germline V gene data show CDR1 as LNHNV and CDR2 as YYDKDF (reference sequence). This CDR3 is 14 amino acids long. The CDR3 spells CATSTIGGKNIQYF.

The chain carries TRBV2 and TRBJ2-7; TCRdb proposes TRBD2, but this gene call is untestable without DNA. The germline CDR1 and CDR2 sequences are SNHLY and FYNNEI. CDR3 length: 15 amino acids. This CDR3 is CASTTGIREAYEQYF.

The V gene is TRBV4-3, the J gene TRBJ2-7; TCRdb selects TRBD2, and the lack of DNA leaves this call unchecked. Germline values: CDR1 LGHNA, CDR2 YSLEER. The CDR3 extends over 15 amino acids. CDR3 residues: CASSQDRSGAYEQYF.

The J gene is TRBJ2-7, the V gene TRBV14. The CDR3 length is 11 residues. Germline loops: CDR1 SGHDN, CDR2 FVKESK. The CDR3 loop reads CASSQVSEQYF.

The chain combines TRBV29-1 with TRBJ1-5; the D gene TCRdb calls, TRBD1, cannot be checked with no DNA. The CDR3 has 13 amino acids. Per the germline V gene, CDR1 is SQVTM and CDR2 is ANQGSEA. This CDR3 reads CSAGTDSNQPQHF. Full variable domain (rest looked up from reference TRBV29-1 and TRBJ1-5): SAVISQKPSRDICQRGTSLTIQCQVDSQVTMMFWYRQQPGQSLTLIATANQGSEATYESGFVIDKFPISRPNLTFSTLTVSNMSPEDSSIYLCSAGTDSNQPQHFGDGTRLSIL.

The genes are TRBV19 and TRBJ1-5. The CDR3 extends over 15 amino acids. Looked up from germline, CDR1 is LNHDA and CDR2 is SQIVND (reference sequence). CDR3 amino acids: CASSMAQPSWQPQHF.

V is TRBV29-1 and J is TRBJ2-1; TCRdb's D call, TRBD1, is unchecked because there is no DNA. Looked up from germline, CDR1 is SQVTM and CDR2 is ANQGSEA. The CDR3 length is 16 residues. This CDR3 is CSVEDLLMGGYNEQFF.

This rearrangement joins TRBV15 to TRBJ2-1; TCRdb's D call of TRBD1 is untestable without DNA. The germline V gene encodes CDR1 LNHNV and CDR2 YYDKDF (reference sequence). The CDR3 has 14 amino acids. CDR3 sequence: CATGSGTGYNEQFF. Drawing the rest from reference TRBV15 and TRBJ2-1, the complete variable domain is DAMVIQNPRYQVTQFGKPVTLSCSQTLNHNVMYWYQQKSSQAPKLLFHYYDKDFNNEADTPDNFQSRRPNTSFCFLDIRSPGLGDTAMYLCATGSGTGYNEQFFGPGTRLTVL.